The rows below give T cell receptor beta chains drawn from one sample of a study of shared clonotypes between healthy human individuals. Clones were read by immunoSEQ multiplex PCR, and TCRdb kept only the in-frame ones, dropping some. The sample holds 550,000 to 800,000 clones; about 92% are singletons and the top ten take 34%. Sequenced: memory CD8+ T cells from PBMCs. All receptors come from a man between 18 and 29 years old in good health. Some clones in this sample may be carry-over from other donors' samples. Both conserved end residues are part of each CDR3. The D gene is left open where the match is weak. The listing skips clone size in some rows; elsewhere it reads once, few, many or a size class.

clone_size,j_call,v_call,d_call,cdr3_aa,cdr3_nt
-,TRBJ1-2,TRBV13,-,CASSLEQGSGYTF,TGTGCCAGCAGCTTAGAACAGGGCAGCGGCTACACCTTC
once,TRBJ2-5,TRBV29-1,-,CSVEWPGYLETQYF,TGCAGCGTTGAGTGGCCTGGGTATTTGGAGACCCAGTACTTC
-,TRBJ2-1,TRBV4-1,TRBD2,CASSQAGGRGSYNEQFF,TGCGCCAGCAGCCAAGCTGGCGGGAGGGGTTCCTACAATGAGCAGTTCTTC
-,TRBJ1-5,TRBV15,-,CATSGGAGVQPQHF,TGTGCCACCAGCGGTGGGGCAGGGGTTCAGCCCCAGCATTTT
-,TRBJ1-1,TRBV28,-,CAIRRWALTTNTEAFF,TGTGCCATCAGACGGTGGGCACTTACAACGAACACTGAAGCTTTCTTT
-,TRBJ1-3,TRBV7-4,-,CASPVEPGGTGNTIYF,TGTGCCAGCCCCGTGGAGCCAGGCGGAACGGGAAACACCATATATTTT
-,TRBJ1-1,TRBV11-1,-,CASSPNEGREVEAFF,TGTGCCAGCAGCCCGAACGAAGGCAGGGAGGTGGAAGCTTTCTTT
-,TRBJ2-2,TRBV7-9,-,CASSSQRSYYTGELFF,TGTGCCAGCAGCTCTCAGCGGAGTTATTACACCGGGGAGCTGTTTTTT
-,TRBJ1-2,TRBV9,TRBD1,CASSVAGGNYGYTF,TGTGCCAGCAGCGTGGCAGGGGGGAACTATGGCTACACCTTC
-,TRBJ1-4,TRBV28,-,CASSLYGRNEKLFF,TGTGCCAGCAGTTTGTACGGGCGGAACGAAAAACTGTTTTTT
-,TRBJ2-2,TRBV7-9,TRBD2,CASSLSGSRTGELFF,TGTGCCAGCAGCCTTAGCGGGAGCCGGACCGGGGAGCTGTTTTTT
-,TRBJ2-1,TRBV29-1,TRBD2,CSVSGAGGTYNEQFF,TGCAGCGTATCCGGAGCGGGAGGGACCTACAATGAGCAGTTCTTC
-,TRBJ1-1,TRBV6-5,-,CASSRTAMNTEAFF,TGTGCCAGCTCCCGGACAGCCATGAACACTGAAGCTTTCTTT
few,TRBJ1-1,TRBV25-1,-,CASRRNTEAFF,TGTGCCAGCAGGAGGAACACTGAAGCTTTCTTT
-,TRBJ2-3,TRBV15,-,CATSSSRGGTDTQYF,TGTGCCACCAGCAGTAGCAGGGGGGGGACAGATACGCAGTATTTT
-,TRBJ2-5,TRBV13,TRBD2,CASSPDVRERGLQETQYF,TGTGCCAGCAGCCCAGACGTGCGGGAGCGGGGTTTACAAGAGACCCAGTACTTC
-,TRBJ1-2,TRBV5-6,-,CASSFTRGIYGYTF,TGTGCCAGCAGCTTCACCAGGGGTATCTATGGCTACACCTTC
-,TRBJ2-4,TRBV5-6,-,CASSLDGKNIQYF,TGTGCCAGCAGCCTTGACGGCAAAAACATTCAGTACTTC
once,TRBJ2-3,TRBV13,TRBD1,CASSILDRRTQYF,TGTGCCAGCAGCATCCTGGACAGGCGTACGCAGTATTTT
-,TRBJ1-2,TRBV28,-,CASSRKGGVWNYGYTF,TGTGCCAGCAGTCGAAAAGGTGGGGTCTGGAACTATGGCTACACCTTC
-,TRBJ2-1,TRBV6-6,-,CASSPFRGVTYNEQFF,TGTGCCAGCAGCCCCTTCCGTGGGGTCACCTACAATGAGCAGTTCTTC
-,TRBJ2-7,TRBV27,-,CASSPPLGYF,TGTGCCAGCAGCCCCCCGTTGGGGTACTTC
-,TRBJ2-1,TRBV7-9,TRBD2,CASSSGLAGVNEQFF,TGTGCCAGCAGCTCCGGACTAGCGGGAGTCAATGAGCAGTTCTTC
few,TRBJ1-5,TRBV19,-,CASSIVGGQPQHF,TGTGCCAGTAGTATAGTTGGGGGTCAGCCCCAGCATTTT
once,TRBJ2-1,TRBV14,TRBD1,CASSQGQGGYNEQFF,TGTGCCAGCAGCCAAGGACAGGGGGGCTACAATGAGCAGTTCTTC
few,TRBJ2-3,TRBV6-4,TRBD2,CASSDRTSDTQYF,TGTGCCAGCAGTGATCGGACTAGCGATACGCAGTATTTT
once,TRBJ2-1,TRBV28,-,CASSLFVDSGYNEQFF,TGTGCCAGCAGTTTATTCGTTGATAGCGGTTACAATGAGCAGTTCTTC
-,TRBJ2-5,TRBV27,-,CASSSDIQETQYF,TGTGCCAGCAGTTCAGACATTCAAGAGACCCAGTACTTC
-,TRBJ2-3,TRBV7-9,TRBD2,CALTGGGSTDTQYF,TGTGCCTTGACGGGAGGGGGTAGCACAGATACGCAGTATTTT
-,TRBJ2-1,TRBV27,TRBD2,CASRYFAGGSGNEQFF,TGTGCCAGCAGATATTTCGCGGGAGGCAGTGGTAATGAGCAGTTCTTC
-,TRBJ2-1,TRBV30,TRBD2,CAWSPEPRSGRRDEQFF,TGTGCCTGGAGCCCAGAACCGAGATCCGGGAGGCGGGATGAGCAGTTCTTC
-,TRBJ1-5,TRBV7-8,-,CASSLVLGSQPQHF,TGTGCCAGCAGCTTAGTCTTAGGGAGTCAGCCCCAGCATTTT